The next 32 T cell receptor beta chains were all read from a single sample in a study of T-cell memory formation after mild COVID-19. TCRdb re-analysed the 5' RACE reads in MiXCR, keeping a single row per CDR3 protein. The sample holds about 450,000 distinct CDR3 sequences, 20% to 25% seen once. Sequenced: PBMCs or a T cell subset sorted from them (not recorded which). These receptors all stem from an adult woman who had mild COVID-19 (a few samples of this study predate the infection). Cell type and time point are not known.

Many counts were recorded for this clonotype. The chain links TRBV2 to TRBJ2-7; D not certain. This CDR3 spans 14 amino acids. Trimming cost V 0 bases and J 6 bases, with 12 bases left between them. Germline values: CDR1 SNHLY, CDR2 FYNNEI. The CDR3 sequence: CASSEASTRPEQYF. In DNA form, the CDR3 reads TGTGCCAGCAGTGAAGCCTCAACTCGTCCCGAGCAGTACTTC.

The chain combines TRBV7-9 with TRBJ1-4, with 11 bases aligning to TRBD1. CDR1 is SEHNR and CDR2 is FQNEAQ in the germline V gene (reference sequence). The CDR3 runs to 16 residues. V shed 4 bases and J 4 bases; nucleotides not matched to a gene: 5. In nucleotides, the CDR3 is TGTGCCAGCAGCTCCTCGGACAGGGGGCTTAATGAAAAACTGTTTTTT. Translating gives CASSSSDRGLNEKLFF. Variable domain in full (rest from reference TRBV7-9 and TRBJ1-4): DTGVSQNPRHKITKRGQNVTFRCDPISEHNRLYWYRQTLGQGPEFLTYFQNEAQLEKSRLLSDRFSAERPKGSFSTLEIQRTEQGDSAMYLCASSSSDRGLNEKLFFGSGTQLSVL.

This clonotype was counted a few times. CDR3 amino acids: CSSRGDADTQYF. DNA for the CDR3: TGCAGCTCACGAGGGGACGCAGATACGCAGTATTTT. This chain uses TRBV20-1 with TRBJ2-3, with D perhaps assigned TRBD1 or TRBD2 (5 bases each). The CDR3 has 12 amino acids. Germline values: CDR1 DFQATT, CDR2 SNEGSKA (reference sequence).

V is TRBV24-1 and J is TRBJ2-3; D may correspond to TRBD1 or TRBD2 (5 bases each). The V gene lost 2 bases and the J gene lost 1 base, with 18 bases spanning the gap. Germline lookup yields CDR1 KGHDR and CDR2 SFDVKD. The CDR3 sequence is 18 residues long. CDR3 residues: CATSDSQDEGPGTDTQYF. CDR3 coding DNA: TGTGCCACCAGTGATTCTCAAGACGAGGGGCCGGGCACAGATACGCAGTATTTT.

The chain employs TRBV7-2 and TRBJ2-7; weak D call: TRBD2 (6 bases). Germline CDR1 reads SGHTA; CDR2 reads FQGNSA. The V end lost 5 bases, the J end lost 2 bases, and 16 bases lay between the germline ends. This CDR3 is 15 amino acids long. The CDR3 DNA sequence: TGTGCCAGCAGCCCTACTTACGGGAGCACCTACGAGCAGTACTTC. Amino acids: CASSPTYGSTYEQYF.

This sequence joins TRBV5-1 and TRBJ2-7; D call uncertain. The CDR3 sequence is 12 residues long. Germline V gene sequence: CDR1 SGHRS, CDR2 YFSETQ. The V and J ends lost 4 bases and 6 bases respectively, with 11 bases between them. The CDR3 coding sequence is TGCGCCAGCAGCACCTCGGCGACCGAGCAGTACTTC. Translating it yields CASSTSATEQYF.

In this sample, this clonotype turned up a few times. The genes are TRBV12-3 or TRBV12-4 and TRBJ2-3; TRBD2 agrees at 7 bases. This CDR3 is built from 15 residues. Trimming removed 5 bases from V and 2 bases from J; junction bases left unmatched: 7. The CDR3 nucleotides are TGTGCCAGCAGTCACCGCAGCGGGGTCACAGATACGCAGTATTTT. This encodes CASSHRSGVTDTQYF.

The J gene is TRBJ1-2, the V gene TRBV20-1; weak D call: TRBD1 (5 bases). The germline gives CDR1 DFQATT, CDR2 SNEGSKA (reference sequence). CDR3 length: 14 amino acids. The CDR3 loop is CTSERDGTNYGYTF. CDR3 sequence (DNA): TGCACTTCTGAGAGGGACGGCACTAACTATGGCTACACCTTC.

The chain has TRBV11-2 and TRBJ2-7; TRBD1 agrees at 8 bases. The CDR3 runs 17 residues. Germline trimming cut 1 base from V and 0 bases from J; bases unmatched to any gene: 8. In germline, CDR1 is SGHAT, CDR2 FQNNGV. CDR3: CASSLGSGGSHSYEQYF. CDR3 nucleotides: TGTGCCAGCAGCTTAGGGTCAGGGGGCTCCCACTCCTACGAGCAGTACTTC. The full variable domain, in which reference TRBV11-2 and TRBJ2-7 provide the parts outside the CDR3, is EAGVAQSPRYKIIEKRQSVAFWCNPISGHATLYWYQQILGQGPKLLIQFQNNGVVDDSQLPKDRFSAERLKGVDSTLKIQPAKLEDSAVYLCASSLGSGGSHSYEQYFGPGTRLTVT.

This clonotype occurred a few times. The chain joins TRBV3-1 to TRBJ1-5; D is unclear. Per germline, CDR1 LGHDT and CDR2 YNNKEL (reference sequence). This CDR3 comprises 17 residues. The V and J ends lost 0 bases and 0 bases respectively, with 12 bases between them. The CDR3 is CASSQDVAAGSNQPQHF. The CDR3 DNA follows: TGTGCCAGCAGCCAAGATGTAGCAGCCGGTAGCAATCAGCCCCAGCATTTT.

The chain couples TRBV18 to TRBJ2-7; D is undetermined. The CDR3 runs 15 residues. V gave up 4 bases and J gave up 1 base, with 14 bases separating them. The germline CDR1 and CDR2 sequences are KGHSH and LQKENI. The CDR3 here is CASSQPALGSYEQYF. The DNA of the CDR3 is TGTGCCAGCTCACAACCCGCCCTAGGATCCTACGAGCAGTACTTC.

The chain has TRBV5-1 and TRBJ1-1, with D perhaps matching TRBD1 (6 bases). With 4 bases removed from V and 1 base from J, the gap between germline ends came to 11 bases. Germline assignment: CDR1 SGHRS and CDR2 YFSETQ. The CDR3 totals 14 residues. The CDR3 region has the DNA TGCGCCAGCAGCCTGGGACACGAGAACACTGAAGCTTTCTTT. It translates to CASSLGHENTEAFF.

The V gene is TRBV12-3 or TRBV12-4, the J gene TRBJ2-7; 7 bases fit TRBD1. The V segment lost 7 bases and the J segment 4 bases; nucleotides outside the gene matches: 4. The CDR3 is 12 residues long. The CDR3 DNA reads TGTGCCAGCAAAGGGGGCGGGTACGAGCAGTACTTC. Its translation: CASKGGGYEQYF.

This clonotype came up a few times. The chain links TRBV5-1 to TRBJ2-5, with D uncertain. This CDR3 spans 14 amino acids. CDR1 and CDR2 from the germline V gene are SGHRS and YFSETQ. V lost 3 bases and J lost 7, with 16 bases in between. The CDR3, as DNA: TGCGCCAGCAGCTCGAACGGTCATGACGGGACCCAGTACTTC. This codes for CASSSNGHDGTQYF.

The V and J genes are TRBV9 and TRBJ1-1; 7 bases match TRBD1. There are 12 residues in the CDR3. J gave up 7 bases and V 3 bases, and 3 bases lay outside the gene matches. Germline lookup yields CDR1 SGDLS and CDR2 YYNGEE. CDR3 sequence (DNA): TGTGCCAGCAGCGGGTACAGGGGTGAAGCTTTCTTT. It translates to CASSGYRGEAFF.

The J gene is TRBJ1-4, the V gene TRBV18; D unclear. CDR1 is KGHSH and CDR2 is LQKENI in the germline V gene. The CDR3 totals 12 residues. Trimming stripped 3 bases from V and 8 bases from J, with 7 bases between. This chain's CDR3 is CASSPLSEKLFF. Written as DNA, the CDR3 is TGTGCCAGCTCACCCCTAAGCGAAAAACTGTTTTTT.

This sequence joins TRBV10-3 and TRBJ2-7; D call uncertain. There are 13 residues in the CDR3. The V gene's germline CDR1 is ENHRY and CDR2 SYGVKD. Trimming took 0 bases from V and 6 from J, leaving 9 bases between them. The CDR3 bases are TGTGCCATCAGTGAGTCTCAGGTTGGCGAGCAGTACTTC. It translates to CAISESQVGEQYF.

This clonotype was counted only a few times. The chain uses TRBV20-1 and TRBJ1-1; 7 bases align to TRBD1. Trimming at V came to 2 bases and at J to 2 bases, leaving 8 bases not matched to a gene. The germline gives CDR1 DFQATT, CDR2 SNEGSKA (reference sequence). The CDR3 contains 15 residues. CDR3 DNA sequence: TGCAGTGCTAGATTGCGGGCAGGGGGTAACACTGAAGCTTTCTTT. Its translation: CSARLRAGGNTEAFF.

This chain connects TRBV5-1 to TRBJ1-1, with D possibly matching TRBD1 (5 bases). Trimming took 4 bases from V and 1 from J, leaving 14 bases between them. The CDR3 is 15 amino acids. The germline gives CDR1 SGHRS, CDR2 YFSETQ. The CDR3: CASSPSRGSNTEAFF. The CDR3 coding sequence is TGCGCCAGCAGCCCTAGTCGGGGGTCGAACACTGAAGCTTTCTTT.

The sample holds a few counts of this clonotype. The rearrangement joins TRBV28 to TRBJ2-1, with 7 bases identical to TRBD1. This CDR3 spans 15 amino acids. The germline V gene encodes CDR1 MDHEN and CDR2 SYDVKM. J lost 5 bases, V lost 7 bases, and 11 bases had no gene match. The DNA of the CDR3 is TGTGCCAGCAAAACTACAGGGGTGGCGAACAATGAGCAGTTCTTC. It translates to CASKTTGVANNEQFF.

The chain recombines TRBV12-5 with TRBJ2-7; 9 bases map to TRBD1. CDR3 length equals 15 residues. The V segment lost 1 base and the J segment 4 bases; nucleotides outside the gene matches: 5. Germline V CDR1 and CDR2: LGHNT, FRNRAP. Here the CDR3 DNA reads TGTGCTAGTGGTTTGGGGGGACAGGGACAGTACGAGCAGTACTTC. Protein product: CASGLGGQGQYEQYF.

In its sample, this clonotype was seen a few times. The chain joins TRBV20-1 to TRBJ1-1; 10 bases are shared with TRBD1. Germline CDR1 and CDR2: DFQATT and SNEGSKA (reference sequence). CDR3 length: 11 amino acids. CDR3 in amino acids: CRGDRGTEAFF. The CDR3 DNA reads TGCAGGGGGGACAGGGGCACTGAAGCTTTCTTT.

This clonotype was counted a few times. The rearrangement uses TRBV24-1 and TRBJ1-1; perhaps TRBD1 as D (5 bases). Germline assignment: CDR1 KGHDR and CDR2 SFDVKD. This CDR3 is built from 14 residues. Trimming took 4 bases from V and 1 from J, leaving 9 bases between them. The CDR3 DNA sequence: TGTGCCACCAGTGAATCCGGACAGAACACTGAAGCTTTCTTT. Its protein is CATSESGQNTEAFF.

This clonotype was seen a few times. The chain's CDR3 is CASSYRGPQETQYF. The CDR3 coding sequence is TGTGCCAGCAGTTACCGGGGACCCCAAGAGACCCAGTACTTC. The chain uses TRBV6-6 and TRBJ2-5; possibly TRBD1 or TRBD2 for D (5 bases each). Between the trimmed V and J ends, which lost 2 bases and 1 base, there was a span of 8 bases. This CDR3 is built from 14 residues. Germline loops: CDR1 MNHNY, CDR2 SVGAGI (reference sequence).

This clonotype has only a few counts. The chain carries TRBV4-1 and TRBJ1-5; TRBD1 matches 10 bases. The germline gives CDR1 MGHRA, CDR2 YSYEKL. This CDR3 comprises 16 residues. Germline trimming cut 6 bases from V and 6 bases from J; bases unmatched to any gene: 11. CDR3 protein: CASRPRMGQGPQPQHF. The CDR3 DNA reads TGCGCCAGCAGACCAAGAATGGGACAGGGGCCTCAGCCCCAGCATTTT.

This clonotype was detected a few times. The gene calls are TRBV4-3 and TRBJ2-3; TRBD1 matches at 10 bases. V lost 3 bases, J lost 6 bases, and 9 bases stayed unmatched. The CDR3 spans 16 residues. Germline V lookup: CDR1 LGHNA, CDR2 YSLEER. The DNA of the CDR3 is TGCGCCAGCAGCCAGGGGGACAGGGGACGAGGGGATACGCAGTATTTT. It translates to CASSQGDRGRGDTQYF.

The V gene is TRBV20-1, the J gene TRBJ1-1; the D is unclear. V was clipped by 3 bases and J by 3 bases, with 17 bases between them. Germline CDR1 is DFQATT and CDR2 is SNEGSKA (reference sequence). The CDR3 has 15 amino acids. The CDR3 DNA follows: TGCAGTGCTAGCTACTTGACACGAAGATACACTGAAGCTTTCTTT. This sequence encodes CSASYLTRRYTEAFF.

DNA of the CDR3: TGTGCCTGGAGTTATGGTGTCAGTCAGCCCCAGCATTTT. Its translation: CAWSYGVSQPQHF. The rearrangement uses TRBV30 and TRBJ1-5; no firm D call. Trimming shortened V by 2 bases and J by 6 bases, and 11 bases separated the two germline ends. Germline-derived CDR1 and CDR2 are GTSNPN and SVGIG (reference sequence). The CDR3 has 13 amino acids.

The CDR3 loop is CASSPLGSGTTYNEQFF. CDR3 in DNA: TGTGCCAGCAGTCCACTCGGAAGCGGGACCACCTACAATGAGCAGTTCTTC. The gene calls are TRBV27 and TRBJ2-1; 7 positions agree with TRBD2. Germline lookup yields CDR1 MNHEY and CDR2 SMNVEV (reference sequence). This CDR3 is built from 17 residues. The trim removed 5 bases at V and 2 bases at J, leaving 12 bases unmatched.

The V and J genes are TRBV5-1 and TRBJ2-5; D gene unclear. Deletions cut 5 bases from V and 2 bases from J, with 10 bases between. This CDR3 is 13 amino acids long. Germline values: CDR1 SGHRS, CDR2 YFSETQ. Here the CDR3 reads CASRPISQETQYF. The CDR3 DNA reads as TGCGCCAGCAGACCGATAAGTCAAGAGACCCAGTACTTC.

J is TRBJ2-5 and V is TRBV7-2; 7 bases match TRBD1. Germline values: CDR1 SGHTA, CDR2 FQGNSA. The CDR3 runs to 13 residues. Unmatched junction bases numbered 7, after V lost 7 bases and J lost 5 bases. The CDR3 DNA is TGTGCCAGCAACGACAGGGTCGGGGAGACCCAGTACTTC. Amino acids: CASNDRVGETQYF.

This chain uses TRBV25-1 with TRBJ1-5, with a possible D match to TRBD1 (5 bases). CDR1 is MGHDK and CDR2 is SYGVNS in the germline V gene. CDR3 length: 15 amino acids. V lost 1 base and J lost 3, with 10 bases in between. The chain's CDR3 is CASSESGTDNQPQHF. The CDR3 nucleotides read TGTGCCAGCAGTGAATCGGGGACGGACAATCAGCCCCAGCATTTT.